This T cell receptor beta chain appears in the sequencing data of a study of blood T cell repertoires in COVID-19. At the level of the study: Samples came from the United States, Italy and Spain, spanning acute and convalescent COVID-19. Sources were T cells, B-cell-depleted T cells, or PBMCs; the material itself was cDNA or gDNA.

Trimming at V came to 3 bases and at J to 8 bases, leaving 9 bases not matched to a gene. The CDR3 runs 15 residues. Germline V CDR1 and CDR2: ENHRY, SYGVKD. As handled by the study authors: Amplification from reference gene primers served as the basis for estimated nucleated cell counts. Produced via immunoSEQ multiplex PCR; TCRdb's table is partial and in-frame only. The V and J calls and clone size are taken from that table; D and trimming were inferred from the DNA. The sample has about 52,000 clones, approximately 83% seen once; the top ten hold approximately 10%. Input material: peripheral blood. The genes are TRBV10-3 and TRBJ2-1, with 8 nucleotides matching TRBD2. This receptor was taken from an elderly man with COVID-19, enrolled during active disease. CDR3 residues: CAISDPGLGFYEQFF. CDR3 DNA: TGTGCCATCAGTGACCCGGGACTAGGATTTTATGAGCAGTTCTTC.